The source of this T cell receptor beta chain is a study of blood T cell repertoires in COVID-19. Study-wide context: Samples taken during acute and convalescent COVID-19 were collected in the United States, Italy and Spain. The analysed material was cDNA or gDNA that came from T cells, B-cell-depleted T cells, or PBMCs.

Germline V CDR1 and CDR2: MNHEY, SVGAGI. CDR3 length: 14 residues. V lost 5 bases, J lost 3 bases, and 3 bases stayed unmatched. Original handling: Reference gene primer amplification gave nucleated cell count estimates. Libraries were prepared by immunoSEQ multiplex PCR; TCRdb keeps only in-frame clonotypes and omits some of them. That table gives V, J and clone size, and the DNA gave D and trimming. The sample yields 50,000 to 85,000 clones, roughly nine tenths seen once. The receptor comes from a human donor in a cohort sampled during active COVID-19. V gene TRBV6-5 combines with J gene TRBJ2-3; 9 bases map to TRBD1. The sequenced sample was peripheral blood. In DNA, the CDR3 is TGTGCCAGCAGTACCGGGACAGGGACAGATACGCAGTATTTT. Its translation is CASSTGTGTDTQYF.